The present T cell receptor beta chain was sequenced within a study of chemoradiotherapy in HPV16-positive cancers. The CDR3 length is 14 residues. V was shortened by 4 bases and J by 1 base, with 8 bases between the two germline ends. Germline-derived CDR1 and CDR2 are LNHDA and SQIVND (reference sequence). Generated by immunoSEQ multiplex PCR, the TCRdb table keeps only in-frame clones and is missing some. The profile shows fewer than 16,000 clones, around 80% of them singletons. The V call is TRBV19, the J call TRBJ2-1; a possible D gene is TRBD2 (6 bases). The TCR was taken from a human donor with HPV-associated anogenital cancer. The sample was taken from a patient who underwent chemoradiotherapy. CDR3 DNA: TGTGCCAGTAGTAGGGAGGATTCCTACAATGAGCAGTTCTTC. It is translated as CASSREDSYNEQFF.